The present TCR beta chain was sequenced within a study of PD-L1 blockade in urothelial cancer. This clone was seen a few times. Germline V lookup: CDR1 LNHDA, CDR2 SQIVND (reference sequence). The CDR3 loop spans 21 amino acids. V was cut by 0 bases and J by 0 bases, with 26 bases left in between. Into every PCR, synthetic TCR analog templates were spiked. Some clones are missing from TCRdb's copy, which holds only in-frame ones; the method was immunoSEQ multiplex PCR. In the table there are about 71,000 clones, about 89% of which are singletons. Patient disease was locally advanced or metastatic urothelial carcinoma.

The input for sequencing was PBMCs, taken around atezolizumab (anti-PD-L1) treatment. The V and J genes are TRBV19 and TRBJ1-1; no clear D gene. The TCR sequence derives from a man aged 55-75 years with urothelial cancer. In DNA form, the CDR3 reads TGTGCCAGTAGTATAGACCCGCCGGGAGTTGTGGGGTCTGGCGTGAACACTGAAGCTTTCTTT. Translation gives CASSIDPPGVVGSGVNTEAFF. The variable domain in full, with the rest retrieved from reference TRBV19 and TRBJ1-1, is DGGITQSPKYLFRKEGQNVTLSCEQNLNHDAMYWYRQDPGQGLRLIYYSQIVNDFQKGDIAEGYSVSREKKESFPLTVTSAQKNPTAFYLCASSIDPPGVVGSGVNTEAFFGQGTRLTVV.